This is a list of T cell receptor beta chains from one sample in a study of human T cells and chemical hapten exposure. TCRdb re-derived calls from the RACE reads in MiXCR, one entry per CDR3 protein. The sample holds approximately 82,000 distinct CDR3 sequences, more than 9% seen once. The sequences come from whole blood, collected in connection with sensitization to the hapten diphenylcyclopropenone (DPC). These receptors were obtained from a man between 40 and 49 years old with alopecia areata. Some clones in this sample may be carry-over from other donors' samples. The CDR3 runs from the conserved cysteine through the conserved F or W. D genes are given only for firm matches. Only some rows state a clone size, as once, few, many or a class for expanded clones.

clone_size: few; d_call: NA; v_call: TRBV7-2; j_call: TRBJ2-5; cdr3_aa: CASRVRTGQETQYF; cdr3_nt: TGTGCCAGCAGAGTAAGGACCGGACAAGAGACCCAGTACTTC
clone_size: once; d_call: NA; v_call: TRBV4-3; j_call: TRBJ2-1; cdr3_aa: CASSQSWRGVGYNVQFF; cdr3_nt: TGCGCCAGCAGCCAGTCCTGGCGGGGAGTGGGGTACAATGTGCAGTTCTTC
clone_size: NA; d_call: NA; v_call: TRBV12-2; j_call: TRBJ2-5; cdr3_aa: CASRFWPAKTQYF; cdr3_nt: TGTGCAAGTCGCTTTTGGCCCGCGAAGACCCAGTACTTC
clone_size: few; d_call: NA; v_call: TRBV5-1; j_call: TRBJ2-1; cdr3_aa: CASSLDLMYNEQFF; cdr3_nt: TGCGCCAGCAGCTTGGATTTAATGTACAATGAGCAGTTCTTC
clone_size: many; d_call: TRBD1; v_call: TRBV28; j_call: TRBJ1-2; cdr3_aa: CASAKDRGNSYGYTF; cdr3_nt: TGTGCCAGCGCGAAAGACAGGGGGAATAGCTATGGCTACACCTTC
clone_size: few; d_call: TRBD1; v_call: TRBV25-1; j_call: TRBJ2-5; cdr3_aa: CASVPGQGAGAQYF; cdr3_nt: TGTGCCAGCGTGCCGGGACAGGGTGCGGGGGCCCAGTACTTC
clone_size: NA; d_call: NA; v_call: TRBV6-5; j_call: TRBJ2-5; cdr3_aa: CASSRPGTAQETQYF; cdr3_nt: TGTGCCAGCAGTAGGCCGGGGACTGCCCAAGAGACCCAGTACTTC
clone_size: many; d_call: TRBD1; v_call: TRBV20-1; j_call: TRBJ1-3; cdr3_aa: CSAKTGTGNTIYF; cdr3_nt: TGCAGTGCCAAGACAGGGACCGGAAACACCATATATTTT
clone_size: few; d_call: TRBD2; v_call: TRBV2; j_call: TRBJ2-1; cdr3_aa: CASSTSSGGDEQFF; cdr3_nt: TGTGCCAGCTCGACTAGCAGTGGGGGGGATGAGCAGTTCTTC
clone_size: NA; d_call: NA; v_call: TRBV24-1; j_call: TRBJ2-2; cdr3_aa: CATSDFTENTGELFF; cdr3_nt: TGTGCCACCAGTGATTTTACAGAGAACACCGGGGAGCTGTTTTTT
clone_size: few; d_call: TRBD2; v_call: TRBV3-1; j_call: TRBJ2-2; cdr3_aa: CASSQTSGINTGELFF; cdr3_nt: TGTGCCAGCAGCCAGACTAGCGGGATTAACACCGGGGAGCTGTTTTTT
clone_size: few; d_call: NA; v_call: TRBV5-5; j_call: TRBJ2-6; cdr3_aa: CASSLVGGTPGANVLTF; cdr3_nt: TGTGCCAGCAGCTTGGTTGGCGGCACTCCTGGGGCCAACGTCCTGACTTTC
clone_size: many; d_call: TRBD2; v_call: TRBV6-4; j_call: TRBJ2-3; cdr3_aa: CASSDSVTSGTDTQYF; cdr3_nt: TGTGCCAGCAGTGACTCCGTGACTAGCGGCACAGATACGCAGTATTTT
clone_size: few; d_call: NA; v_call: TRBV7-9; j_call: TRBJ2-3; cdr3_aa: CASSLDGGYTDTQYF; cdr3_nt: TGTGCCAGCAGCTTAGACGGGGGCTACACAGATACGCAGTATTTT
clone_size: few; d_call: NA; v_call: TRBV27; j_call: TRBJ2-3; cdr3_aa: CASSPLQGPSTDTQYF; cdr3_nt: TGTGCCAGCAGTCCGTTACAGGGTCCTAGCACAGATACGCAGTATTTT
clone_size: few; d_call: NA; v_call: TRBV6-6; j_call: TRBJ1-5; cdr3_aa: CASSHSGENQPQHF; cdr3_nt: TGTGCCAGCAGTCACAGCGGCGAGAATCAGCCCCAGCATTTT
clone_size: NA; d_call: NA; v_call: TRBV7-2; j_call: TRBJ2-1; cdr3_aa: CASSPWDYNEQFF; cdr3_nt: TGTGCCAGCAGCCCATGGGACTACAATGAGCAGTTCTTC
clone_size: NA; d_call: TRBD2; v_call: TRBV7-2; j_call: TRBJ2-3; cdr3_aa: CASSFSSGRARTDTQYF; cdr3_nt: TGTGCCAGCAGCTTCTCTAGCGGGAGGGCCCGCACAGATACGCAGTATTTT